This T cell receptor beta chain was found in a study of cytomegalovirus exposure and HLA in healthy donors. General study findings and limits: Some TCR beta chains (approximately 180 of them) were listed as cytomegalovirus-associated. Some public TCRs appeared in many individuals, while most sequences were rare. That first-cohort TCR clusters tended to co-occur in the 95 to 150 validation repertoires was found in a later analysis.

Trimming pared 7 bases from V and 1 base from J, leaving 16 bases between. This CDR3 region has 15 residues. CDR1 is SNHLY and CDR2 is FYNNEI in the germline V gene. Comments on this clone: Its antigen is not identified.

Sequenced by immunoSEQ multiplex PCR; TCRdb stores in-frame clones only, minus some. This table holds 220,000 or so clones, roughly 88% found once. The sequenced material came from PBMCs. The sequence was obtained from a woman aged 25 to 45 in good health and CMV-seropositive. The chain recombines TRBV2 with TRBJ1-2; perhaps TRBD1 as D (6 bases). CDR3 sequence reads: CASTKGGGGNYGYTF. In DNA form, the CDR3 reads TGTGCCAGCACCAAGGGGGGGGGCGGTAACTATGGCTACACCTTC.